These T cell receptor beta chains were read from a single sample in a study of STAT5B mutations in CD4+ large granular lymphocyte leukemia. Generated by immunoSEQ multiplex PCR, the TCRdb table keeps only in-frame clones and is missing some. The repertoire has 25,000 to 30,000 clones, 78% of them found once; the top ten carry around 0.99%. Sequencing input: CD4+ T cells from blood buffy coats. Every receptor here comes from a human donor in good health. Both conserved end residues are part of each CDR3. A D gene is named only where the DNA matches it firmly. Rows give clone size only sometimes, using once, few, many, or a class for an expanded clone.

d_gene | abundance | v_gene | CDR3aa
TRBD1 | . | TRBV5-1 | CASSDRDRGNEKLFF
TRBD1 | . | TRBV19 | CASSIDQQGGVDTQYF
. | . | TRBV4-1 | CASSQDYSNYGYTF
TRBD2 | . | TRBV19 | CASSISSGGNEQFF
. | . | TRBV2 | CASSPENSYEQYF
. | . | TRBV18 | CASSPTGGEDQPQHF
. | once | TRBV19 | CATQGQANEKLFF
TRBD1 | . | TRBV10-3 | CAISGGDRGGVDTQYF
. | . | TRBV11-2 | CASSLYVGVQETQYF
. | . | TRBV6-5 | CASSHGAAEQFF
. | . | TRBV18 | CASSHGPATRRNPSGNTIYF
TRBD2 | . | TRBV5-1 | CASSLVTSGGITDTQYF
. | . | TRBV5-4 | CASSPARGETQYF
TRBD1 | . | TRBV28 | CASDRGWNTEAFF
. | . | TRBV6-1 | CASSGMVGYSNQPQHF
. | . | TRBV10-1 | CASPPRASETQYF
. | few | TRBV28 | CASRWGTSNQPQHF
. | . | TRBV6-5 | CASRQSWGTTDTQYF
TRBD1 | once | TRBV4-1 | CASSQKPLFGTDSGANVLTF
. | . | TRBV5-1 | CASSLGQYEQYF
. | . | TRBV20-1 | CSAGPLEQFF
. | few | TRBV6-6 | CASSYSSQGSSPLHF
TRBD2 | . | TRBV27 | CASSTPSGRAYNEQFF
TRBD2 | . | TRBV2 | CASSEDGRGGTDTQYF
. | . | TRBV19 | CASIANSGSYEQYF
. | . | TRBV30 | CAWSAGRMTGDTQYF
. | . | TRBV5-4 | CASSARTTPNNEQFF
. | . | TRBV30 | CAWSVGGNTGELFF
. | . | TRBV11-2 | CASSLGGLEAFF
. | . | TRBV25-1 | CASSERGRAMTDTQYF
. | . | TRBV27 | CASSYREGTEAFF
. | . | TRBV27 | CASSPRGEKGGYTF
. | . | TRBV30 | CAGGFRYTQYF
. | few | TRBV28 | CASSLEAGSYNSPLHF
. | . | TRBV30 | CAWSVRYNEQFF
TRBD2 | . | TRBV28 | CASKLPGTSGTVEQYF
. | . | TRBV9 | CASSDGENTEAFF
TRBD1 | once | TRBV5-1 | CASSLVGPRDRGHDGYTF
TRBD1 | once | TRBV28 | CASSLTGAQDRYEQYF
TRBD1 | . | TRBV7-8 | CASSLGDREYGYTF
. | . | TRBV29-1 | CSVEDPREPLGDTQYF
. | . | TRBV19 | CASSIELGDRGYTF
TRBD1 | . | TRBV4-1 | CASSHGPGQGAVGELFF
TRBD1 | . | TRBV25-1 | CASRTGGSLDTQYF
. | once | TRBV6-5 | CATRPGPRNIQYF
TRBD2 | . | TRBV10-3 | CASRGGLATDTQYF
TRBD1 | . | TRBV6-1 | CASSVTGGSSAGELFF
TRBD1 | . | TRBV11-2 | CASSLDRAGGYLDTEAFF
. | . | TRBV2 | CASSDLYGYTF
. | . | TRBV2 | CASSPGTPGANQPQHF
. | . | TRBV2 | CASSEGLYQPQHF
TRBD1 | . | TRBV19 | CASSWTGGAENYGYTF
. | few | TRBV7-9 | CASSFPVTGLNTEAFF
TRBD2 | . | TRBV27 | CASSSLLAGPTDTQYF
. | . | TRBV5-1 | CASSPGTPPYEQYF